Shown below are 16 T cell receptor beta chains from a single sample sequenced in a study of Graves' ophthalmopathy and Graves' hyperthyroidism. Investigators amplified TCR beta CDR3 regions from RNA transcripts. The workflow started with a first-round RT-PCR run with HTBI primers and then moved on to a second-round multiplex PCR. TCRdb reanalysed the multiplex PCR reads using MiXCR and keeps one entry per CDR3 protein. This table has almost 750,000 distinct CDR3 sequences, 40% appearing once. The sequencing sample was made of peripheral blood. The receptors shown here come from an adult man with Graves' ophthalmopathy.

The V gene is TRBV20-1, the J gene TRBJ1-5; perhaps TRBD1 as D (5 bases). V was clipped by 1 base and J by 2 bases, with 12 bases between them. Looked up from germline, CDR1 is DFQATT and CDR2 is SNEGSKA (reference sequence). The length of the CDR3 is 15 residues. CDR3 nucleotides: TGCAGTGCTAGAGTTGGGGGGATCGGCAATCAGCCCCAGCATTTT. Protein sequence: CSARVGGIGNQPQHF.

This clonotype was recorded a few times. This chain uses TRBV11-2 with TRBJ2-7; no reliable D call. Germline CDR1 reads SGHAT; CDR2 reads FQNNGV. The V end lost 0 bases, the J end lost 4 bases, and 7 bases lay between the germline ends. CDR3 length: 13 residues. The CDR3 DNA follows: TGTGCCAGCAGCTTAGAACAGCCGTACGAGCAGTACTTC. This sequence encodes CASSLEQPYEQYF.

This clonotype appeared many times. This chain uses TRBV15 with TRBJ2-7; D is possibly TRBD1 or TRBD2 (6 bases each). This CDR3 contains 14 residues. CDR1 and CDR2 from the germline V gene are LNHNV and YYDKDF (reference sequence). V lost 5 bases to trimming and J lost 4 bases, with 15 bases between them. Here the CDR3 DNA reads TGTGCCACCAGCTACTCTAGGGGGAGGTACGAGCAGTACTTC. Amino acid sequence: CATSYSRGRYEQYF.

The V gene is TRBV2, the J gene TRBJ2-3, with D tentatively TRBD2 (6 bases). Trimming took 5 bases from V and 2 from J, leaving 11 bases between them. The V gene's germline CDR1 is SNHLY and CDR2 FYNNEI. The CDR3 contains 14 residues. The CDR3 loop is CASSPGLPTDTQYF. The CDR3 coding sequence is TGTGCCAGCAGTCCGGGACTTCCCACAGATACGCAGTATTTT.

The chain joins TRBV11-2 to TRBJ2-7, with D tentatively TRBD1 or TRBD2 (5 bases each). The DNA end is a closer match to TRBJ2-1, so the J assignment may be wrong. Germline CDR1 is SGHAT and CDR2 is FQNNGV. CDR3 length: 15 residues. The CDR3 DNA reads TGTGCCAGCAGCTTAGTCCTGGGGGCCTACAATGAGCAGTTCTTC. This encodes CASSLVLGAYNEQFF.

This chain links TRBV24-1 with TRBJ2-2; maybe TRBD2 (5 bases). V was clipped by 7 bases and J by 8 bases, with 10 bases between them. This CDR3 comprises 12 residues. Germline V gene lookup returns CDR1 KGHDR and CDR2 SFDVKD. The CDR3 region is CATSQIAGELFF. The CDR3 region has the DNA TGTGCCACCAGCCAAATAGCGGGGGAGCTGTTTTTT.

In its sample, this clonotype was seen many times. The chain links TRBV2 to TRBJ1-5; the D gene is possibly TRBD1 (5 bases). Trimming removed 2 bases at V and 1 base at J, with 18 bases between. CDR1 is SNHLY and CDR2 is FYNNEI in the germline V gene. CDR3 length: 18 residues. The DNA for the CDR3 is TGTGCCAGCAGTGAACTCGAAACCGGGACGGAAAGCAATCAGCCCCAGCATTTT. Translating it yields CASSELETGTESNQPQHF.

This clonotype was picked up a small number of times. With a much larger clone just one base away, this may be a read error. The V gene is TRBV11-2, the J gene TRBJ2-7; D ambiguous. Trimming removed 3 bases at V and 1 base at J, with 4 bases between. CDR1 is SGHAT and CDR2 is FQNNGV in the germline V gene. The CDR3 contains 12 residues. The CDR3, as DNA: TGTGCCAGCAGCTTCAGATCCTACGAGCAGTACTTC. Encoded protein: CASSFRSYEQYF.

V usage is TRBV14 and J usage is TRBJ2-3; 8 nucleotides agree with TRBD1. Germline V lookup: CDR1 SGHDN, CDR2 FVKESK. With 4 bases clipped from V and 2 bases from J, the junction kept 5 bases outside the gene matches. The CDR3 totals 15 residues. DNA for the CDR3: TGTGCCAGCAGCCTCCCGGGACAGGCCACAGATACGCAGTATTTT. It codes for CASSLPGQATDTQYF. Complete variable domain (other parts from reference TRBV14 and TRBJ2-3): EAGVTQFPSHSVIEKGQTVTLRCDPISGHDNLYWYRRVMGKEIKFLLHFVKESKQDESGMPNNRFLAERTGGTYSTLKVQPAELEDSGVYFCASSLPGQATDTQYFGPGTRLTVL.

V gene TRBV19 combines with J gene TRBJ1-1, with a weak D call TRBD1 (5 bases). The germline V and J ends were trimmed by 6 bases and 4 bases, with 12 bases remaining between them. Germline CDR1 is LNHDA and CDR2 is SQIVND (reference sequence). This CDR3 region has 13 residues. The CDR3 DNA is TGTGCCAGTAGCGAACGGGGGAGCACTGAAGCTTTCTTT. This sequence encodes CASSERGSTEAFF.

This clonotype was found a few times. The chain employs TRBV6-6 and TRBJ1-1, with 7 bases fitting TRBD1. The V gene end was trimmed by 6 bases and the J gene end by 11 bases; junction bases not matched to a gene: 15. Germline CDR1 MNHNY, CDR2 SVGAGI (reference sequence). This CDR3 region has 14 residues. CDR3 sequence reads: CASSKDRALGDAFF. The CDR3 DNA follows: TGTGCCAGCAGCAAAGACAGGGCCCTTGGCGACGCTTTCTTT.

V gene TRBV4-1 combines with J gene TRBJ1-1, with 7 bases matching TRBD1. J gave up 1 base and V 2 bases, and 4 bases lay outside the gene matches. Germline-derived CDR1 and CDR2 are MGHRA and YSYEKL. The length of the CDR3 is 15 residues. CDR3 in amino acids: CASSQLRGENTEAFF. In DNA, the CDR3 is TGCGCCAGCAGCCAACTCAGGGGGGAGAACACTGAAGCTTTCTTT.

As concerns this clonotype: This may be a read error: a much more frequent sequence differs by one nucleotide. The chain carries TRBV25-1 and TRBJ2-7; the D call may be TRBD1 or TRBD2 (6 bases each). Germline V gives CDR1 MGHDK, CDR2 SYGVNS. Between the trimmed V and J ends, which lost 4 bases and 0 bases, there was a span of 10 bases. This CDR3 is built from 14 residues. CDR3 in amino acids: CASSASGASYEQYF. The DNA for the CDR3 is TGTGCCAGCAGTGCGTCGGGGGCCTCCTACGAGCAGTACTTC.

This clonotype occurred many times. The chain couples TRBV7-8 to TRBJ2-7; no clear D gene. The germline gives CDR1 SGHVS, CDR2 FQNEAQ. V gave up 5 bases and J gave up 6 bases, with 14 bases separating them. This CDR3 comprises 13 residues. The CDR3 coding sequence is TGTGCCAGCAGCCAAACAAGGGCCACCGAGCAGTACTTC. Its translation: CASSQTRATEQYF. The complete variable domain, with remaining parts taken from reference TRBV7-8 and TRBJ2-7, reads GAGVSQSPRYKVAKRGQDVALRCDPISGHVSLFWYQQALGQGPEFLTYFQNEAQLDKSGLPSDRFFAERPEGSVSTLKIQRTQQEDSAVYLCASSQTRATEQYFGPGTRLTVT.

J is TRBJ2-7 and V is TRBV12-3 or TRBV12-4; D tentatively reads TRBD1 or TRBD2 (6 bases each). V lost 6 bases and J lost 6, with 12 bases in between. The CDR3 extends over 12 amino acids. The CDR3 coding sequence is TGTGCCAGCAGCGTAGGGGGGCCCGAGCAGTACTTC. Translated: CASSVGGPEQYF.

Many counts were recorded for this clonotype. This rearrangement joins TRBV29-1 to TRBJ2-2; D unresolved. Deletions cut 4 bases from V and 2 bases from J, with 14 bases between. The CDR3 covers 15 residues. CDR1 is SQVTM, CDR2 ANQGSEA, per germline. CDR3 loop: CSVGRTDANTGELFF. In DNA form, the CDR3 reads TGCAGCGTTGGTCGGACGGACGCTAACACCGGGGAGCTGTTTTTT.